The rows below give T cell receptor beta chains drawn from one sample of a study of Graves' ophthalmopathy and Graves' hyperthyroidism. TCRdb passed the multiplex PCR reads through MiXCR, listing each CDR3 protein once. The repertoire consists of 600,000 to 950,000 distinct CDR3 sequences, with roughly 40% occurring once and the leading ten covering 35% to 55%. Sequencing used peripheral blood. The receptors stem from an adult man with Graves' ophthalmopathy. Each CDR3 is given with its conserved first and last residue. Fields, in order: V gene, clone size, J gene, D gene, CDR3 protein, CDR3 DNA. The D gene is left open where the match is weak. Clone sizes are given selectively: once, few, many, or a class where the clone is expanded.

TRBV25-1	.	TRBJ1-6	.	CASSKGGADSYNSPLHF	TGTGCCAGCAGCAAGGGGGGTGCGGACAGTTATAATTCACCCCTCCACTTT
TRBV2	.	TRBJ1-6	.	CASSPRQFNQPLHF	TGTGCCAGCAGTCCCAGACAGTTCAATCAGCCCCTCCACTTT
TRBV19	.	TRBJ2-5	.	CASSRNDQETQYF	TGTGCCAGTAGTAGGAACGACCAAGAGACCCAGTACTTC
TRBV7-9	.	TRBJ2-5	TRBD1	CASRKGAGETQYF	TGTGCCAGCAGAAAGGGGGCCGGAGAGACCCAGTACTTC
TRBV10-3	.	TRBJ2-5	TRBD1	CASSSLGGTGGAETQYF	TGTGCCAGCAGCTCCCTAGGTGGGACAGGGGGCGCGGAGACCCAGTACTTC
TRBV25-1	.	TRBJ2-5	.	CASSIFRGRIAETQYF	TGTGCCAGCAGTATCTTTCGTGGGCGAATTGCGGAGACCCAGTACTTC
TRBV28	.	TRBJ1-5	.	CASSPDGISNQPQHF	TGTGCCAGCAGCCCCGACGGAATTAGCAATCAGCCCCAGCATTTT
TRBV20-1	.	TRBJ2-5	.	CSARVGMAAETQYF	TGCAGTGCTAGAGTCGGAATGGCTGCGGAGACCCAGTACTTC
TRBV6-5	few	TRBJ1-1	.	CAIRKTLTDEAFF	TGTGCCATCCGGAAAACGTTAACGGATGAAGCTTTCTTT
TRBV25-1	few	TRBJ2-2	.	CASSLGGTTGELFF	TGTGCCAGCAGCTTAGGCGGGACTACCGGGGAGCTGTTTTTT
TRBV12-5	.	TRBJ1-1	.	CASGLGERNTEAFF	TGTGCTAGTGGTTTGGGCGAGAGGAACACTGAAGCTTTCTTT
TRBV18	once	TRBJ1-3	.	CASSEGNGNTIYF	TGTGCCAGCTCAGAGGGCAACGGAAACACCATATATTTT
TRBV15	.	TRBJ1-1	.	CATSSRTPNTEAFF	TGTGCCACCAGCAGTCGGACACCGAACACTGAAGCTTTCTTT
TRBV25-1	.	TRBJ1-2	.	CASGSLPTGYTF	TGTGCCAGCGGTTCCCTGCCCACGGGCTACACCTTC
TRBV4-3	.	TRBJ1-6	.	CASSQDSHMDSPLHF	TGCGCCAGCAGCCAAGACAGCCATATGGATTCACCCCTCCACTTT
TRBV7-9	many	TRBJ1-1	.	CASSPKTNTEAFF	TGTGCCAGCAGCCCGAAGACGAACACTGAAGCTTTCTTT
TRBV9	.	TRBJ1-4	.	CASSSSGTWREKLFF	TGTGCCAGCAGCTCATCCGGGACCTGGAGAGAAAAACTGTTTTTT
TRBV2	many	TRBJ1-5	.	CASSEGWPTGQPQHF	TGTGCCAGCAGTGAAGGGTGGCCTACTGGGCAGCCCCAGCATTTT
TRBV20-1	.	TRBJ1-4	.	CSAGGRGLGEKLFF	TGCAGTGCTGGGGGGAGGGGATTAGGTGAAAAACTGTTTTTT
TRBV10-3	.	TRBJ1-5	.	CASSYGEGRRNQPQHF	TGTGCCAGCAGTTACGGAGAAGGGCGACGAAATCAGCCCCAGCATTTT
TRBV5-4	.	TRBJ2-7	.	CASSFRGVAAEQYF	TGTGCCAGCAGCTTTCGGGGAGTAGCAGCCGAGCAGTACTTC
TRBV20-1	few	TRBJ1-1	.	CSAKRQSYTEAFF	TGCAGTGCTAAGCGACAGAGTTACACTGAAGCTTTCTTT
TRBV9	.	TRBJ2-5	.	CASSLGVSAVPQETQYF	TGTGCCAGCAGCTTAGGAGTTTCGGCGGTACCCCAAGAGACCCAGTACTTC
TRBV10-3	few	TRBJ1-5	.	CAISETGDQPQHF	TGTGCCATCAGTGAGACAGGAGATCAGCCCCAGCATTTT